Listed below are T cell receptor beta chains from one sample, sequenced in a study of glioma-infiltrating T cells after dendritic cell vaccination. TCRdb keeps only in-frame clones here, not all; method: immunoSEQ multiplex PCR. The table includes about 99,000 clones, about four fifths detected once. Source: blood, taken before dendritic cell vaccination. The receptors were sampled from a human donor with glioblastoma. Each CDR3 is given with its conserved first and last residue. A D gene is named only where the DNA matches it firmly. Clone size, where shown, is once, few, many, or a class for clones that have expanded.

D	J	V	size	CDR3	DNA
NA	TRBJ1-5	TRBV11-2	NA	CASSLDVGLGQPQHF	TGTGCCAGCAGCTTAGACGTGGGGCTGGGGCAGCCCCAGCATTTT
TRBD2	TRBJ2-1	TRBV27	NA	CASSLGTSGGHEQFF	TGTGCCAGCAGCCTGGGGACTAGCGGGGGACATGAGCAGTTCTTC
TRBD1	TRBJ2-2	TRBV19	NA	CASTGDRGFRELFF	TGTGCCAGTACCGGGGACAGGGGGTTTCGGGAGCTGTTTTTT
TRBD1	TRBJ1-4	TRBV30	once	CAWRGTRGSINEKLFF	TGTGCCTGGAGGGGCACCAGGGGGAGCATTAATGAAAAACTGTTTTTT
TRBD1	TRBJ1-1	TRBV4-3	few	CASSPATGGNEAFF	TGCGCCAGCAGCCCCGCGACAGGGGGCAATGAAGCTTTCTTT
TRBD1	TRBJ2-7	TRBV19	NA	CASSRDRARRDEQYF	TGTGCCAGTAGCAGGGACAGGGCTCGTCGGGACGAGCAGTACTTC
NA	TRBJ2-1	TRBV6-6	few	CASSSQFSYNEQFF	TGTGCCAGCAGTTCCCAATTTTCCTACAATGAGCAGTTCTTC
NA	TRBJ1-5	TRBV6-5	NA	CASSPGGRNQPQHF	TGTGCCAGCAGCCCGGGGGGCCGGAATCAGCCCCAGCATTTT
NA	TRBJ2-2	TRBV9	NA	CASSIGSANTGELFF	TGTGCCAGCAGCATCGGGAGCGCGAACACCGGGGAGCTGTTTTTT
NA	TRBJ1-6	TRBV7-2	NA	CASSPLSPGVHNSPLHF	TGTGCCAGCAGCCCGCTCTCTCCGGGTGTGCATAATTCACCCCTCCACTTT
NA	TRBJ2-7	TRBV4-1	NA	CASSQDTGRYEQYF	TGCGCCAGCAGCCAGGACACAGGGAGATACGAGCAGTACTTC
TRBD2	TRBJ2-5	TRBV9	NA	CASSAAGGRLRTQYF	TGTGCCAGCAGCGCAGCGGGGGGCCGACTTCGGACCCAGTACTTC
NA	TRBJ1-2	TRBV11-3	NA	CASSFGSNGYTF	TGTGCCAGCAGCTTTGGCTCGAACGGCTACACCTTC
TRBD1	TRBJ2-7	TRBV19	NA	CASAGTGYNEQYF	TGTGCCAGTGCCGGGACAGGCTATAATGAGCAGTACTTC
NA	TRBJ1-4	TRBV6-1	NA	CASSEIKAATNEKLFF	TGTGCCAGCAGTGAAATTAAGGCGGCAACTAATGAAAAACTGTTTTTT
NA	TRBJ2-7	TRBV6-6	once	CASTQGARSYEQYF	TGTGCCAGCACCCAAGGGGCTAGGTCCTACGAGCAGTACTTC
NA	TRBJ1-2	TRBV19	medium-sized	CASTTPDSVGYTF	TGTGCCAGTACCACTCCGGACAGCGTAGGCTACACCTTC
NA	TRBJ1-6	TRBV30	once	CAWSVYRGGQAVLHF	TGTGCCTGGAGTGTATATCGGGGGGGCCAGGCAGTCCTCCACTTT
NA	TRBJ1-5	TRBV5-8	NA	CASSPGLVSNQPQHF	TGTGCCAGCAGCCCGGGACTAGTAAGCAATCAGCCCCAGCATTTT
TRBD2	TRBJ2-7	TRBV28	once	CASSQSRGGRVSYEQYF	TGTGCCAGCAGCCAATCGCGGGGGGGCCGGGTATCCTACGAGCAGTACTTC
TRBD1	TRBJ1-2	TRBV7-2	NA	CASSSRTGGGGYTF	TGTGCCAGCAGCTCGAGGACAGGGGGAGGTGGCTACACCTTC
TRBD2	TRBJ2-1	TRBV19	NA	CASSMPDDGGALNEQFF	TGTGCCAGTAGTATGCCTGATGACGGGGGGGCCCTAAATGAGCAGTTCTTC
NA	TRBJ1-3	TRBV6-5	NA	CASRAGRYSGNTIYF	TGTGCCAGCAGGGCGGGACGGTACTCTGGAAACACCATATATTTT
NA	TRBJ1-4	TRBV18	NA	CASSSMGEEKLFF	TGTGCCAGCTCAAGTATGGGAGAGGAAAAACTGTTTTTT
NA	TRBJ2-2	TRBV7-2	NA	CASSAGLGTGELFF	TGTGCCAGCAGCGCCGGACTGGGCACCGGGGAGCTGTTTTTT
TRBD1	TRBJ1-4	TRBV7-9	few	CASSSDREREKLFF	TGTGCCAGCAGTTCGGACAGGGAACGCGAAAAACTGTTTTTT
TRBD2	TRBJ2-3	TRBV28	NA	CASSFSGGSDTQYF	TGTGCCAGCAGTTTCAGCGGGGGTTCAGATACGCAGTATTTT
TRBD1	TRBJ1-2	TRBV18	many	CASSPGQGDTYGYTF	TGTGCCAGCTCACCAGGACAGGGCGATACCTATGGCTACACCTTC
TRBD2	TRBJ2-3	TRBV4-1	few	CASSQVLGTSPATQYF	TGCGCCAGCAGCCAAGTATTGGGGACTAGTCCCGCTACGCAGTATTTT
NA	TRBJ1-1	TRBV7-2	NA	CASIKNPRNTEAFF	TGTGCCAGCATCAAAAACCCTAGGAACACTGAAGCTTTCTTT
NA	TRBJ1-4	TRBV4-2	NA	CASSQDPRQTTNEKLFF	TGTGCCAGCAGCCAAGATCCCCGACAGACAACTAATGAAAAACTGTTTTTT